Listed below are T cell receptor beta chains from one sample, sequenced in a study of beta chain features in type 1 diabetes. Assay: immunoSEQ multiplex PCR; the TCRdb copy retains only in-frame clones and omits some. The table has roughly 240,000 clones, over 65% seen once. The sequencing sample was made of naive CD4+ T cells from blood. Every receptor here comes from a man younger than 40 in good health. Each CDR3 is given with its conserved first and last residue. A D gene is named only where the DNA matches it firmly. The size of a clone is reported for some rows only, either as once, few or many, or as a class for expanded clones.

TRBJ2-2,TRBD2,NA,TRBV2,TGTGCCAGCCGGGGACTAGCGGGGCCCTATGAGGAGCTGTTTTTT,CASRGLAGPYEELFF
TRBJ2-1,TRBD2,few,TRBV5-4,TGTGCCAGCAGTAGCGGACTAGCGGGGGGCGAGCAGTTCTTC,CASSSGLAGGEQFF
TRBJ2-1,NA,NA,TRBV4-3,TGCGCCAGCAGCCAAGATCTCGGCATATGGAATGAGCAGTTCTTC,CASSQDLGIWNEQFF
TRBJ2-5,NA,NA,TRBV10-1,TGCGCCAGCAGTGAGTCGGGGGAGACCCAGTACTTC,CASSESGETQYF
TRBJ2-5,NA,NA,TRBV27,TGTGCCACCCAGAGGGGCGGTCGATGGGAGACCCAGTACTTC,CATQRGGRWETQYF
TRBJ2-1,TRBD2,NA,TRBV29-1,TGCAGCGTTGGAACTAGCGAAAGATACAATGAGCAGTTCTTC,CSVGTSERYNEQFF
TRBJ2-5,NA,NA,TRBV28,TGTGCCAGCAGCCTCGGGGATCGAGAGACCCAGTACTTC,CASSLGDRETQYF
TRBJ2-5,TRBD2,NA,TRBV7-8,TGTGCCAGCAGCTCGTTAGCGGGAGGCGAGACCCAGTACTTC,CASSSLAGGETQYF
TRBJ2-3,TRBD2,NA,TRBV29-1,TGCAGCGTTGAGAATCTATGGCGGGAGTCAGATACGCAGTATTTT,CSVENLWRESDTQYF
TRBJ2-5,NA,few,TRBV28,TGTGCCAGCAGTTTGGACCTAGGGGAGACCCAGTACTTC,CASSLDLGETQYF
TRBJ2-7,NA,NA,TRBV4-1,TGCGCCAGCAGCCGCACCCGAGGGAACGAGCAGTACTTC,CASSRTRGNEQYF
TRBJ1-2,NA,NA,TRBV7-2,TGTGCCAGCAGGTCGGGACCGAGTAACTATGGCTACACCTTC,CASRSGPSNYGYTF
TRBJ2-5,NA,NA,TRBV29-1,TGCAGCGTTGAAGTCAGGGTACAAGAGACCCAGTACTTC,CSVEVRVQETQYF
TRBJ2-1,NA,NA,TRBV30,TGTGCCTGGAGTGACCCTCCCCGGGCGGTCTACAATGAGCAGTTCTTC,CAWSDPPRAVYNEQFF
TRBJ2-5,NA,NA,TRBV11-2,TGTGCCAGCAGCGCGGACTGGGCTCAAGAGACCCAGTACTTC,CASSADWAQETQYF
TRBJ1-1,TRBD1,NA,TRBV30,TGTGCCTGGATCCCGGGACAGGGGATCGGGACTGAAGCTTTCTTT,CAWIPGQGIGTEAFF
TRBJ2-7,TRBD2,NA,TRBV7-2,TGTGCCAGCAGCTTCACGGGAGGGCCGACCTACGAGCAGTACTTC,CASSFTGGPTYEQYF
TRBJ2-2,NA,NA,TRBV7-6,TGTGCCAGCCGCTTCCAACGGCAAGGAAAATACACCGGGGAGCTGTTTTTT,CASRFQRQGKYTGELFF
TRBJ2-4,TRBD1,NA,TRBV9,TGTGCCAGCAGCGGGGACAGTATCAAAAACATTCAGTACTTC,CASSGDSIKNIQYF
TRBJ2-7,NA,NA,TRBV25-1,TGTGCCACCGGTACCTACGAGCAGTACTTC,CATGTYEQYF
TRBJ2-1,NA,few,TRBV14,TGTGCCAGCAGCCCCGGAAGGGAGCAGTTCTTC,CASSPGREQFF
TRBJ1-5,TRBD1,few,TRBV25-1,TGTGCCAGCTCCGGGACAGGCAATCAGCCCCAGCATTTT,CASSGTGNQPQHF
TRBJ2-7,NA,NA,TRBV28,TGTGCCAGCAGCTCCACCCCGGTCAGGGGACGTACCTACGAGCAGTACTTC,CASSSTPVRGRTYEQYF
TRBJ1-2,TRBD1,once,TRBV29-1,TGCAGCGGCGGGGACAGGTTGTCTGGCTACACCTTC,CSGGDRLSGYTF
TRBJ2-5,NA,NA,TRBV28,TGTGCCAGCAGTACCCAGGGGGAGGTAGAGACCCAGTACTTC,CASSTQGEVETQYF
TRBJ2-1,TRBD2,NA,TRBV6-6,TGTGCCAGCAGCCACTCCAGGACTAGCTTGAATGAGCAGTTCTTC,CASSHSRTSLNEQFF
TRBJ2-7,TRBD2,NA,TRBV5-4,TGTGCCAGCAGCCCGACTAGCGGGAGCTACGAGCAGTACTTC,CASSPTSGSYEQYF
TRBJ1-5,NA,NA,TRBV30,TGTGCCTGGAGTACCGGGAGTAGCAATCAGCCCCAGCATTTT,CAWSTGSSNQPQHF
TRBJ2-1,TRBD1,NA,TRBV10-3,TGTGCCATCAGTGAGTTGACAGGGGTGGGCAATGAGCAGTTCTTC,CAISELTGVGNEQFF
TRBJ2-7,NA,NA,TRBV9,TGTGCCAGCAGCGTAGAACCGGACGGTTACGAGCAGTACTTC,CASSVEPDGYEQYF
TRBJ2-2,NA,NA,TRBV9,TGTGCCAGCAGCGTAGAGCTGCGGACCGGGGAGCTGTTTTTT,CASSVELRTGELFF
TRBJ1-5,TRBD1,NA,TRBV6-4,TGTGCCAGCAGTGAGCAAGGGGGCTGGAGCAATCAGCCCCAGCATTTT,CASSEQGGWSNQPQHF
TRBJ2-7,NA,NA,TRBV30,TGTGCCTGGAGTAGTGGGCCCTACGAGCAGTACTTC,CAWSSGPYEQYF
TRBJ1-2,NA,NA,TRBV23-1,TGCGCCAGCAGTCAAAGGATGGAGGGCGGCGGCTACACCTTC,CASSQRMEGGGYTF
TRBJ2-1,TRBD2,once,TRBV7-2,TGTGCCAGCAGACATAGCGGGAACCTTTACAATGAGCAGTTCTTC,CASRHSGNLYNEQFF
TRBJ2-7,NA,NA,TRBV7-9,TGTGCCAGCAGCTTAATAGAGTGGCAGTCCACCTACGAGCAGTACTTC,CASSLIEWQSTYEQYF
TRBJ1-2,NA,NA,TRBV19,TGTGCCAGTAGTACTCACCGGGAGCGTAATGATGGCTACACCTTC,CASSTHRERNDGYTF
TRBJ2-7,NA,NA,TRBV15,TGTGCCACCAGCAGAGATGTGGGGGCCTCCTACGAGCAGTACTTC,CATSRDVGASYEQYF
TRBJ2-1,NA,NA,TRBV5-1,TGCGCCAGCAGCGCCGGGACTGCCTACAATGAGCAGTTCTTC,CASSAGTAYNEQFF
TRBJ2-5,TRBD2,NA,TRBV7-2,TGTGCCAGCAGCTCAGGGACTAGCGGGAGGGCGCAAGAGACCCAGTACTTC,CASSSGTSGRAQETQYF
TRBJ2-7,NA,NA,TRBV2,TGTGCCAGTCAAAGCTACGAGCAGTACTTC,CASQSYEQYF
TRBJ2-1,NA,NA,TRBV7-2,TGTGCCAGCAGCTTAGGGGGCGAGCAGTTCTTC,CASSLGGEQFF
TRBJ2-1,TRBD1,NA,TRBV30,TGTGCCTGGGGGACAGGGATATCCTACAATGAGCAGTTCTTC,CAWGTGISYNEQFF
TRBJ2-1,TRBD2,NA,TRBV5-4,TGTGCCAGCAGCGCGGGACTAGCGGGAGGATACAATGAGCAGTTCTTC,CASSAGLAGGYNEQFF
TRBJ2-7,TRBD2,NA,TRBV11-2,TGTGCCAGCAGCGGGAGCGGGAACCCCTACGAGCAGTACTTC,CASSGSGNPYEQYF
TRBJ2-7,TRBD1,NA,TRBV27,TGTGCCAGCAGTTTCGGGACAGGGGGCGCGGATCGATACTTC,CASSFGTGGADRYF
TRBJ2-7,NA,NA,TRBV30,TGTGCCTGGAGTGTTACAGGCGACGTCTCCTACGAGCAGTACTTC,CAWSVTGDVSYEQYF
TRBJ2-1,TRBD2,NA,TRBV29-1,TGCAGCGTCGGACTAGCAGGGGCTGAGCAGTTCTTC,CSVGLAGAEQFF
TRBJ2-2,NA,NA,TRBV5-1,TGCGCCAGCAGCTTGGCCCCGGGTCGGAACACCGGGGAGCTGTTTTTT,CASSLAPGRNTGELFF
TRBJ2-3,TRBD2,few,TRBV7-9,TGTGCCAGCAGCTCCAGGACTAGCGGGATGGATACGCAGTATTTT,CASSSRTSGMDTQYF
TRBJ2-5,NA,NA,TRBV18,TGTGCCAGCTCACCTGCTAGCGACGAGACCCAGTACTTC,CASSPASDETQYF
TRBJ1-6,NA,NA,TRBV2,TGTGCCACGACTATCGGACAGAGCTATTCACCCCTCCACTTT,CATTIGQSYSPLHF
TRBJ2-3,TRBD2,NA,TRBV29-1,TGCAGCGTTGAAGGGGGGACTAGTCAAACAGATACGCAGTATTTT,CSVEGGTSQTDTQYF
TRBJ1-2,TRBD1,few,TRBV23-1,TGCGCCAGCAGTCAATCTCAGGGACAGGCTGAAAACGATGGCTACACCTTC,CASSQSQGQAENDGYTF
TRBJ2-5,TRBD2,NA,TRBV28,TGTGCCAGCAGGGATTCGGGACTAGCGGGAGTTGAATACTTC,CASRDSGLAGVEYF
TRBJ2-5,TRBD2,few,TRBV2,TGTGCCAGCCCAGCGGGAGGGTCCCCAGAGACCCAGTACTTC,CASPAGGSPETQYF
TRBJ2-5,NA,NA,TRBV12-5,TGTGCTAGTGGATCTGACCAGGCGTACCAAGAGACCCAGTACTTC,CASGSDQAYQETQYF
TRBJ2-3,NA,NA,TRBV14,TGTGCCACCAGAGGGAAGGGATCAGATACGCAGTATTTT,CATRGKGSDTQYF
TRBJ2-5,NA,once,TRBV18,TGTGCCAGCTCACCTCAAGGAGCGCACCAAGAGACCCAGTACTTC,CASSPQGAHQETQYF
TRBJ2-1,NA,few,TRBV4-2,TGTGCCAGCAGCCAAGCCGAGAGTGGGCGGGAGCAGTTCTTC,CASSQAESGREQFF